These T cell receptor beta chains were read from a single sample in a study of CD8+CD57+ T cells in acquired aplastic anemia. TCRdb re-called the reads through MiXCR, storing one row per CDR3 protein. This sample yields about 180,000 distinct CDR3 sequences, of which around 50% are seen a single time; 10% to 15% belongs to the top ten. Sequencing was performed on sorted CD4+, CD8+, or CD8+CD57+ T cells (not recorded which) from PBMCs. These receptors were collected from a human donor with aplastic anemia. CDR3s include the opening cysteine and the closing phenylalanine or tryptophan. Fields, in order: V gene, clone size, J gene, D gene, CDR3 DNA, CDR3 protein. A D gene is named only where the DNA matches it firmly. Clone size is stated in some rows and not others, as once, few, many or a class when expanded.

TRBV15,-,TRBJ2-1,-,TGTGCCACCAGCAGAGTCGGGTTACTCGATGAGCAGTTCTTC,CATSRVGLLDEQFF
TRBV20-1,-,TRBJ2-7,-,TGCAGTGCCCGGATCTTAAGCTCCTACGAGCAGTACTTC,CSARILSSYEQYF
TRBV29-1,few,TRBJ2-7,TRBD1,TGCAGCGTCGTCGGACAGGGATCCTACGAGCAGTACTTC,CSVVGQGSYEQYF
TRBV9,-,TRBJ2-7,-,TGTGCCAGCAGCCCTCCAGGGGCGGTGTACGAGCAGTACTTC,CASSPPGAVYEQYF
TRBV28,many,TRBJ1-5,-,TGTGCCAGCAGGTCCGCGGGGGCGAATCAGCCCCAGCATTTT,CASRSAGANQPQHF
TRBV20-1,many,TRBJ2-5,TRBD2,TGCAGTGCTAGAGCGGCCCAGCGGGGGCCCCAAGAGACCCAGTACTTC,CSARAAQRGPQETQYF
TRBV20-1,-,TRBJ2-5,-,TGCAGTGCTAGTTTGGCTAGCGTCCAAGAGACCCAGTACTTC,CSASLASVQETQYF
TRBV10-2,few,TRBJ2-7,-,TGCGCCAGCAGTGGGCCTGGGCGGAGCTCCTACGAGCAGTACTTC,CASSGPGRSSYEQYF
TRBV15,-,TRBJ1-4,-,TGTGCCACCAGCAGGAGACAGACGGAAAAACTGTTTTTT,CATSRRQTEKLFF
TRBV19,-,TRBJ1-1,-,TGTGCCAGTAGCCTCCAGGGAACTAATGAAGCTTTCTTT,CASSLQGTNEAFF
TRBV4-2,many,TRBJ2-1,TRBD2,TGTGCCAGCAGCCAAGATGGAACTAGCGGGGTAAATGAGCAGTTCTTC,CASSQDGTSGVNEQFF
TRBV20-1,-,TRBJ2-7,TRBD1,TGCAGTGCTAGAGATACCGGGACAGGATACTACGAGCAGTACTTC,CSARDTGTGYYEQYF
TRBV2,-,TRBJ1-6,-,TGTGCCAGCAAGGGCCAGGATAATTCACCCCTCCACTTT,CASKGQDNSPLHF
TRBV5-1,many,TRBJ2-7,-,TGCGCCAGCAGCCCAGGACCCCCCTCCTACGAGCAGTACTTC,CASSPGPPSYEQYF
TRBV11-2,-,TRBJ2-1,-,TGTGCCAGCAGCTCCCAGCGGGTTTCCTACAATGAGCAGTTCTTC,CASSSQRVSYNEQFF
TRBV2,few,TRBJ2-7,-,TGTGCCAGCAATATGGGTTCCTACGAGCAGTACTTC,CASNMGSYEQYF
TRBV27,-,TRBJ1-2,TRBD1,TGTGCCAGCAGGCGACAGGGAAAGGATGGCTACACCTTC,CASRRQGKDGYTF
TRBV2,few,TRBJ2-7,TRBD1,TGTGCCAGCAGAACCGGGACAGGGGACTGGCAGTACTTC,CASRTGTGDWQYF
TRBV10-3,few,TRBJ2-5,-,TGTGCCATCAGTGAGGAGGGAGCAGAGACCCAGTACTTC,CAISEEGAETQYF
TRBV20-1,many,TRBJ2-3,-,TGCAGTGCTAGCGGGGACAGCACAGATACGCAGTATTTT,CSASGDSTDTQYF
TRBV15,-,TRBJ1-5,TRBD1,TGTGCCACCAGCAGAGAAGACAGGGATAGCAATCAGCCCCAGCATTTT,CATSREDRDSNQPQHF
TRBV2,many,TRBJ1-3,-,TGTGCCAGCAGTGTAGGGATTACCTACTCTGGAAACACCATATATTTT,CASSVGITYSGNTIYF
TRBV10-3,-,TRBJ1-3,-,TGTGCCATCAGTGCAGTTGGAAACACCATATATTTT,CAISAVGNTIYF
TRBV24-1,few,TRBJ1-2,-,TGTGCCACCAGCGGCTTCCCAGGGGACTATGGCTACACCTTC,CATSGFPGDYGYTF
TRBV19,-,TRBJ1-1,TRBD1,TGTGCCAGTAGTTTCCGGGACAGCAACACTGAAGCTTTCTTT,CASSFRDSNTEAFF
TRBV5-1,-,TRBJ1-2,-,TGCGCCAGCAGCTATGGCTACGCCTTC,CASSYGYAF